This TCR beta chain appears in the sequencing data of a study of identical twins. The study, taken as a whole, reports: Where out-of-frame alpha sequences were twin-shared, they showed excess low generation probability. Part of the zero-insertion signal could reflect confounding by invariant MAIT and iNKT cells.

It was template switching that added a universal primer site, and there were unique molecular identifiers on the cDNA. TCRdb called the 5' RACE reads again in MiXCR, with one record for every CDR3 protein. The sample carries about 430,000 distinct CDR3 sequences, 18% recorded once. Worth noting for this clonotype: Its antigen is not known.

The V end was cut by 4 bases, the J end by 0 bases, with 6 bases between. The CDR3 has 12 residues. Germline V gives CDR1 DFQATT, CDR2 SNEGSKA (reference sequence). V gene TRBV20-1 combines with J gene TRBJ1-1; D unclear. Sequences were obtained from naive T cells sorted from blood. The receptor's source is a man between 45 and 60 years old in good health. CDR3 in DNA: TGCAGTGCTAAATGGATGAACACTGAAGCTTTCTTT. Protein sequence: CSAKWMNTEAFF.